One T cell receptor beta chain is described in this entry. What it recognizes is unknown. The sample originates from a study of monozygotic twins with inflammatory bowel disease. Notes on the study in general: For IBD, no single strong associated signal or clonotype was supported.

This CDR3 region has 14 residues. Germline V gene data show CDR1 as DFQATT and CDR2 as SNEGSKA (reference sequence). Template switching incorporated UMIs with a 6-nucleotide sample barcode. Two rounds of nested PCR, of around 16 and 10 cycles, were run on TCRalpha and TCRbeta cDNA. Reprocessing the 5' RACE reads, TCRdb reports a single entry for every CDR3 protein and omits DNA. In all, the sample yields roughly 200,000 distinct CDR3 sequences. This rearrangement joins TRBV20-1 to TRBJ1-1; TCRdb picks TRBD1, but there is no DNA to check that call. The sequence came from a human donor with ulcerative colitis or Crohn's disease, or a healthy co-twin of an affected twin (not recorded which). Material for sequencing was blood. This CDR3 reads CSARPSGRNTEAFF.